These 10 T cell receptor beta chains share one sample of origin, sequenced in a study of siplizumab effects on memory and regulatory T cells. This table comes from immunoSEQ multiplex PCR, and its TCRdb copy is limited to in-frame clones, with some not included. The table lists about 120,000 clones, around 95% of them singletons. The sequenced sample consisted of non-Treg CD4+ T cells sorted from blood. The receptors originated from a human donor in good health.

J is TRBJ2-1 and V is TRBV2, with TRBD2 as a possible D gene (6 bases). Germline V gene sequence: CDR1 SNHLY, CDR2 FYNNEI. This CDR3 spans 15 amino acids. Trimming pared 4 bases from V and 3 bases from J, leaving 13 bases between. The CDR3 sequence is CASSAGGANYNEQFF. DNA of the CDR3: TGTGCCAGCAGTGCGGGCGGGGCTAACTACAATGAGCAGTTCTTC.

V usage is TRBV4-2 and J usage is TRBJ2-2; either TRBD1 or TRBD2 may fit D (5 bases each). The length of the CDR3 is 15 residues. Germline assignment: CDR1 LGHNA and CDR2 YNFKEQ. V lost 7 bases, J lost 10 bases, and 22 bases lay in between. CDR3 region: CASTPKHLGRTELFF. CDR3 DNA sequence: TGTGCCAGCACCCCGAAACACTTGGGACGAACGGAGCTGTTTTTT.

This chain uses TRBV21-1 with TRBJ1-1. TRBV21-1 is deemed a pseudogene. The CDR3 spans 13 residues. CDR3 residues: CASSHMVNTEAFF. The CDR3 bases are TGTGCCAGCAGCCATATGGTGAACACTGAAGCTTTCTTT.

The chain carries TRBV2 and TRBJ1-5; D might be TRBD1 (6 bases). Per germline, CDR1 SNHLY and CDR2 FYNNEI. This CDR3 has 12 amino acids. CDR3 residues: CVVGGHNQPQHF. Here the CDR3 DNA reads TGTGTAGTAGGGGGGCACAATCAGCCCCAGCATTTT. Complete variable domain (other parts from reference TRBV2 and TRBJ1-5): EPEVTQTPSHQVTQMGQEVILRCVPISNHLYFYWYRQILGQKVEFLVSFYNNEISEKSEIFDDQFSVERPDGSNFTLKIRSTKLEDSAMYFCVVGGHNQPQHFGDGTRLSIL.

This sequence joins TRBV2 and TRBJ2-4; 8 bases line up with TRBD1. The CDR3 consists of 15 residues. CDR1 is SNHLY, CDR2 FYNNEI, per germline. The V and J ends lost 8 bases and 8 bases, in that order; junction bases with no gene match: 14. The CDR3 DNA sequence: TGTGCCAGCGGTGCGTGGGGGACAGGCGGGGACATTCAGTACTTC. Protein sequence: CASGAWGTGGDIQYF.

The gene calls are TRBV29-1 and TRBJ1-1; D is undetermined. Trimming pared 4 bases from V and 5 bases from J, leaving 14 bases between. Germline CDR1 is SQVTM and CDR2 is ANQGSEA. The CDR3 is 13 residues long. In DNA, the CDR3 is TGCAGCGTTGTTTCTGCAGGCGGGACTGAAGCTTTCTTT. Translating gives CSVVSAGGTEAFF.

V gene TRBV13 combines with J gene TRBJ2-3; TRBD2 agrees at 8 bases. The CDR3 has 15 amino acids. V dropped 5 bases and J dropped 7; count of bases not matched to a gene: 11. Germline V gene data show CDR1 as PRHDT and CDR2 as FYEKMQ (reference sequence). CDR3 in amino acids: CASSPSGGLGYTQYF. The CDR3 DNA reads TGTGCCAGCAGCCCCAGCGGGGGACTAGGATATACGCAGTATTTT.

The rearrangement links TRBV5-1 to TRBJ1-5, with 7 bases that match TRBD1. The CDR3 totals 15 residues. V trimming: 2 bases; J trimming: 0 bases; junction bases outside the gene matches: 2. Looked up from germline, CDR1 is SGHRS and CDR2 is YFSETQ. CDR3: CASSFTGDSNQPQHF. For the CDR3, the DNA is TGCGCCAGCAGCTTCACAGGGGATAGCAATCAGCCCCAGCATTTT. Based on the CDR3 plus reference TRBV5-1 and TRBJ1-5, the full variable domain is KAGVTQTPRYLIKTRGQQVTLSCSPISGHRSVSWYQQTPGQGLQFLFEYFSETQRNKGNFPGRFSGRQFSNSRSEMNVSTLELGDSALYLCASSFTGDSNQPQHFGDGTRLSIL.

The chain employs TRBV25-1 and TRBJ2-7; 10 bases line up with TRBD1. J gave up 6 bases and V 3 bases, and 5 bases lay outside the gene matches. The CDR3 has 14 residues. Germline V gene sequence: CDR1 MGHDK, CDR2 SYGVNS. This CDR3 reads CASSEVGQGSEQYF. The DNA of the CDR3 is TGTGCCAGCAGTGAGGTGGGACAGGGGTCCGAGCAGTACTTC.

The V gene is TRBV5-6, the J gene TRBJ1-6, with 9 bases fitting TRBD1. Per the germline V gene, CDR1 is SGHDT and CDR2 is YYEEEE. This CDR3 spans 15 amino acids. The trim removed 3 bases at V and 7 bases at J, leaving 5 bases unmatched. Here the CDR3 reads CASSSTTGGNSPLHF. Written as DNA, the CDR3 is TGTGCCAGCAGCTCCACGACAGGGGGAAATTCACCCCTCCACTTT.